Below are 29 T cell receptor beta chains sequenced from a single sample in a study of blood T cell repertoires in COVID-19. The assay was immunoSEQ multiplex PCR, and TCRdb's table has in-frame clones only and misses some. The data hold 200,000 to 300,000 clones, with roughly 90% observed a single time. The sequenced sample consisted of peripheral blood. These receptors were obtained from a human donor in a cohort sampled during active COVID-19.

Concerning this clone: The sample carries other DNA sequences with the same CDR3. V and J are TRBV7-9 and TRBJ2-7; D remains ambiguous. Germline loops: CDR1 SEHNR, CDR2 FQNEAQ (reference sequence). The CDR3 covers 13 residues. V lost 6 bases to trimming and J lost 3 bases, with 12 bases between them. CDR3 nucleotide sequence: TGTGCCAGCAGTTTTAGTGGAGACTACGAGCAGTACTTC. This sequence encodes CASSFSGDYEQYF.

The chain links TRBV7-9 to TRBJ1-1; no clear D gene. V gave up 5 bases and J gave up 8 bases, with 12 bases separating them. There are 12 residues in the CDR3. Germline V gives CDR1 SEHNR, CDR2 FQNEAQ (reference sequence). CDR3: CASSPDFQEAFF. The CDR3 coding sequence is TGTGCCAGCAGCCCCGACTTTCAGGAAGCTTTCTTT.

The chain carries TRBV19 and TRBJ1-5; D is possibly TRBD1 (6 bases). This CDR3 comprises 14 residues. The ends were cut back, 8 bases at V and 3 bases at J, with 14 bases in the middle. Looked up from germline, CDR1 is LNHDA and CDR2 is SQIVND (reference sequence). The CDR3 sequence is CASEVGDNNQPQHF. CDR3 nucleotides: TGTGCCAGTGAAGTGGGGGACAACAATCAGCCCCAGCATTTT.

The V and J genes are TRBV7-9 and TRBJ2-7; D unclear. There are 12 residues in the CDR3. V was cut by 5 bases and J by 3 bases, with 8 bases left in between. Germline V gene data show CDR1 as SEHNR and CDR2 as FQNEAQ (reference sequence). CDR3 loop: CASSPGDYEQYF. CDR3 coding DNA: TGTGCCAGCAGCCCCGGAGACTACGAGCAGTACTTC.

V usage is TRBV5-1 and J usage is TRBJ2-4, with 10 nucleotides matching TRBD1. The CDR3 covers 16 residues. V shed 0 bases and J 6 bases; nucleotides not matched to a gene: 6. The germline V gene encodes CDR1 SGHRS and CDR2 YFSETQ. The CDR3 nucleotides are TGCGCCAGCAGCTTGGGGACAGGGGGGACGGGAAACATTCAGTACTTC. Its translation: CASSLGTGGTGNIQYF.

This chain connects TRBV6-5 to TRBJ2-7; TRBD1 agrees at 8 bases. Trimming at V came to 6 bases and at J to 4 bases, leaving 8 bases not matched to a gene. CDR3 length equals 14 residues. From germline, CDR1 is MNHEY and CDR2 SVGAGI. The CDR3 DNA reads as TGTGCCAGCAGCCTGGACAGGGATTTATACGAGCAGTACTTC. It codes for CASSLDRDLYEQYF.

The rearrangement joins TRBV5-5 to TRBJ1-4; the match to TRBD1 covers 8 bases. J gave up 4 bases and V 1 base, and 0 bases lay outside the gene matches. Germline assignment: CDR1 SGHKS and CDR2 YYEKEE (reference sequence). The CDR3 has 14 residues. In DNA form, the CDR3 reads TGTGCCAGCAGCTTGACAGGGGGTAATGAAAAACTGTTTTTT. This sequence encodes CASSLTGGNEKLFF.

The V gene is TRBV7-2, the J gene TRBJ2-1, with TRBD2 matching 8 bases. J lost 14 bases, V lost 2 bases, and 5 bases had no gene match. CDR1 and CDR2 from the germline V gene are SGHTA and FQGNSA. The CDR3 has 12 amino acids. CDR3 amino acids: CASSLPGTREFF. In DNA form, the CDR3 reads TGTGCCAGCAGCTTACCCGGGACTAGAGAGTTCTTC.

The chain joins TRBV6-2 or TRBV6-3 to TRBJ1-1; the match to TRBD1 covers 7 bases. With V trimmed by 6 bases and J by 6 bases, 4 bases remained unmatched. Germline CDR1 reads MNHEY; CDR2 reads SVGEGT. CDR3 length: 12 amino acids. In DNA, the CDR3 is TGTGCCAGCAGCGGGACAGCCTCTGAAGCTTTCTTT. This encodes CASSGTASEAFF.

This chain links TRBV18 with TRBJ1-5, with D unresolved. The germline gives CDR1 KGHSH, CDR2 LQKENI. This CDR3 has 16 amino acids. V lost 0 bases and J lost 2, with 11 bases in between. For the CDR3, the DNA is TGTGCCAGCTCACCACCCCTCAACGGTGGCAATCAGCCCCAGCATTTT. It specifies CASSPPLNGGNQPQHF.

The J gene is TRBJ1-2, the V gene TRBV15; 10 nucleotides match TRBD1. J gave up 8 bases and V 8 bases, and 5 bases lay outside the gene matches. This CDR3 is 12 amino acids long. Germline CDR1 LNHNV, CDR2 YYDKDF (reference sequence). The DNA of the CDR3 is TGTGCCACCGGGACAGGGGTTCTGGGCTACACCTTC. This codes for CATGTGVLGYTF.

This clone has just one count. V usage is TRBV19 and J usage is TRBJ2-1, with 12 bases that match TRBD2. V shed 6 bases, J shed 6 bases, and the junction held 3 bases outside the gene matches. CDR1 and CDR2 from the germline V gene are LNHDA and SQIVND (reference sequence). The CDR3 consists of 14 residues. The CDR3 coding sequence is TGTGCCAGTAGCCGACTAGCGGGAGTCAATGAGCAGTTCTTC. It encodes CASSRLAGVNEQFF.

The chain joins TRBV2 to TRBJ1-1; the match to TRBD1 covers 7 bases. The CDR3 length is 14 residues. CDR1 and CDR2 (germline): SNHLY, FYNNEI. Trimming cost V 1 base and J 4 bases; bases outside gene matches: 3. CDR3 sequence (DNA): TGTGCCAGCAGTGAAGAGGCAGGGGGCACTGAAGCTTTCTTT. Its protein product is CASSEEAGGTEAFF.

The chain has TRBV9 and TRBJ1-2; D is perhaps TRBD1 (5 bases). The CDR3 consists of 16 residues. Germline assignment: CDR1 SGDLS and CDR2 YYNGEE. Trimming removed 2 bases at V and 3 bases at J, with 17 bases between. The CDR3 loop is CASSVYSLGGDYGYTF. In DNA, the CDR3 is TGTGCCAGCAGCGTCTATTCGCTTGGGGGGGACTATGGCTACACCTTC.

The J gene is TRBJ1-3, the V gene TRBV2; D is perhaps TRBD1 (6 bases). Germline V gives CDR1 SNHLY, CDR2 FYNNEI. CDR3 length equals 16 residues. The V gene lost 5 bases and the J gene lost 1 base, with 15 bases spanning the gap. In nucleotides, the CDR3 is TGTGCCAGCAGTTTATGGGGGGGGCGATCTGGAAACACCATATATTTT. This sequence encodes CASSLWGGRSGNTIYF. Full variable domain (outside the CDR3, taken from reference TRBV2 and TRBJ1-3): EPEVTQTPSHQVTQMGQEVILRCVPISNHLYFYWYRQILGQKVEFLVSFYNNEISEKSEIFDDQFSVERPDGSNFTLKIRSTKLEDSAMYFCASSLWGGRSGNTIYFGEGSWLTVV.

This clone appeared a few times. This CDR3 reads CASSWESNQPQHF. For the CDR3, the DNA is TGCGCCAGCAGCTGGGAGAGCAATCAGCCCCAGCATTTT. V usage is TRBV5-1 and J usage is TRBJ1-5; D gene ambiguous. Germline V gene data show CDR1 as SGHRS and CDR2 as YFSETQ. V was clipped by 3 bases and J by 1 base, with 5 bases between them. This CDR3 has 13 amino acids.

This sequence joins TRBV7-2 and TRBJ1-2, with D uncertain. The ends were cut back, 2 bases at V and 4 bases at J, with 11 bases in the middle. This CDR3 is built from 14 residues. The V gene's germline CDR1 is SGHTA and CDR2 FQGNSA. The CDR3 here is CASSLKTEFYGYTF. CDR3 DNA: TGTGCCAGCAGCTTAAAGACGGAGTTCTATGGCTACACCTTC.

The V gene is TRBV6-5, the J gene TRBJ1-3, with no clear D. V lost 7 bases and J lost 4, with 14 bases in between. Looked up from germline, CDR1 is MNHEY and CDR2 is SVGAGI. CDR3 length equals 14 residues. The DNA of the CDR3 is TGTGCCAGCACCATCACCAGCGAGGGAAACACCATATATTTT. It yields the protein CASTITSEGNTIYF.

The V and J genes are TRBV9 and TRBJ2-3; TRBD1 is a possible D gene (6 bases). The V end was cut by 4 bases, the J end by 1 base, with 16 bases between. The germline CDR1 and CDR2 sequences are SGDLS and YYNGEE. The CDR3 length is 16 residues. This chain's CDR3 is CASSRGQSFGTDTQYF. In DNA form, the CDR3 reads TGTGCCAGCAGCCGCGGACAGTCCTTTGGCACAGATACGCAGTATTTT.

The rearrangement links TRBV7-3 to TRBJ2-2; TRBD2 agrees at 11 bases. Trimming at V came to 7 bases and at J to 5 bases, leaving 12 bases not matched to a gene. The CDR3 is 17 residues long. Germline CDR1 SGHTA, CDR2 FQGTGA. CDR3 DNA sequence: TGTGCCAGCACCCTTCCTACTAGCGGGAGTAGTACCGGGGAGCTGTTTTTT. Its protein is CASTLPTSGSSTGELFF. The whole variable domain, filled in from reference TRBV7-3 and TRBJ2-2, reads GAGVSQTPSNKVTEKGKYVELRCDPISGHTALYWYRQSLGQGPEFLIYFQGTGAADDSGLPNDRFFAVRPEGSVSTLKIQRTERGDSAVYLCASTLPTSGSSTGELFFGEGSRLTVL.

The V gene is TRBV18, the J gene TRBJ2-6; D is undetermined. Per the germline V gene, CDR1 is KGHSH and CDR2 is LQKENI. The CDR3 covers 15 residues. V lost 5 bases and J 1 base, leaving 9 bases between the germline ends. The CDR3 protein is CASSASSSGANVLTF. Written as DNA, the CDR3 is TGTGCCAGCTCAGCTAGTTCATCTGGGGCCAACGTCCTGACTTTC.

The CDR3 is CASRGGLAGYTDTQYF. Here the CDR3 DNA reads TGTGCCAGCAGGGGTGGACTAGCGGGGTACACAGATACGCAGTATTTT. The chain employs TRBV2 and TRBJ2-3; 12 bases line up with TRBD2. Per germline, CDR1 SNHLY and CDR2 FYNNEI. Trimming took 6 bases from V and 2 from J; bases not matched to a gene: 6. CDR3 length: 16 amino acids. The whole variable domain, filled in from reference TRBV2 and TRBJ2-3, reads EPEVTQTPSHQVTQMGQEVILRCVPISNHLYFYWYRQILGQKVEFLVSFYNNEISEKSEIFDDQFSVERPDGSNFTLKIRSTKLEDSAMYFCASRGGLAGYTDTQYFGPGTRLTVL.

The rearrangement uses TRBV11-2 and TRBJ2-7; 7 positions match TRBD2. The germline CDR1 and CDR2 sequences are SGHAT and FQNNGV. Trimming at V came to 2 bases and at J to 0 bases, leaving 7 bases not matched to a gene. This CDR3 contains 16 residues. DNA of the CDR3: TGTGCCAGCAGCTTATCTACGGGAGGAACCTCCTACGAGCAGTACTTC. Translating it yields CASSLSTGGTSYEQYF.

The V call is TRBV9, the J call TRBJ2-1; TRBD2 aligns across 10 bases. The CDR3 has 15 amino acids. V dropped 3 bases and J dropped 8; count of bases not matched to a gene: 8. Germline loops: CDR1 SGDLS, CDR2 YYNGEE. CDR3 region: CASSDRTSGRDEQFF. CDR3 coding DNA: TGTGCCAGCAGCGATCGGACTAGCGGCAGGGATGAGCAGTTCTTC.

The rearrangement links TRBV19 to TRBJ1-6; 8 nucleotides agree with TRBD1. Germline V gene sequence: CDR1 LNHDA, CDR2 SQIVND (reference sequence). V lost 3 bases and J lost 11; bases outside the gene matches: 6. The length of the CDR3 is 14 residues. CDR3 sequence (DNA): TGTGCCAGTAGTATCGGACAGGGCCGGACACCCCTCCACTTT. This encodes CASSIGQGRTPLHF.

The V and J genes are TRBV5-4 and TRBJ2-5; D possibly corresponds to TRBD1 (5 bases). V was cut by 0 bases and J by 5 bases, with 14 bases left in between. This CDR3 spans 15 amino acids. Germline V gives CDR1 SGHNT, CDR2 YYREEE (reference sequence). CDR3 sequence reads: CASSLVGGAGETQYF. The CDR3, as DNA: TGTGCCAGCAGCTTGGTGGGTGGGGCTGGGGAGACCCAGTACTTC.

The J gene is TRBJ1-1, the V gene TRBV4-1; TRBD1 matches 7 bases. Germline V CDR1 and CDR2: MGHRA, YSYEKL. The V gene end was trimmed by 3 bases and the J gene end by 5 bases; junction bases not matched to a gene: 9. The CDR3 extends over 15 amino acids. CDR3 sequence reads: CASSQMTGLSTEAFF. As DNA, the CDR3 is TGCGCCAGCAGCCAGATGACAGGGTTAAGTACTGAAGCTTTCTTT.

The V gene is TRBV2, the J gene TRBJ1-2; D is uncertain. V shed 6 bases and J shed 8 bases, with 10 bases lying between them. This CDR3 spans 11 amino acids. Per germline, CDR1 SNHLY and CDR2 FYNNEI. CDR3 sequence: CASSRREGYTF. The DNA of the CDR3 is TGTGCCAGCAGCCGCCGTGAGGGCTACACCTTC.

The chain links TRBV6-5 to TRBJ1-3; a possible D gene is TRBD1 (6 bases). CDR3 length: 14 residues. The V and J ends lost 7 bases and 0 bases respectively, with 10 bases between them. Germline assignment: CDR1 MNHEY and CDR2 SVGAGI. Written as DNA, the CDR3 is TGTGCCAGCATCCTACAGGGCTCTGGAAACACCATATATTTT. As protein: CASILQGSGNTIYF.